The 27 T cell receptor beta chains presented below share a single source sample, sequenced in a study of CD8 T cells in ankylosing spondylitis. MiXCR, run by TCRdb on the 5' RACE reads, gives a single entry per CDR3 protein. The sample consists of under 250,000 distinct CDR3 sequences, roughly 24% of them appearing once. Sequenced input: blood, either unsorted or a sorted T cell fraction (not recorded which). These receptors came from a male donor with ankylosing spondylitis or in good health (not recorded which).

In its sample, this clonotype was seen many times. This rearrangement joins TRBV20-1 to TRBJ2-3; weak D call: TRBD2 (6 bases). Germline V CDR1 and CDR2: DFQATT, SNEGSKA (reference sequence). Trimming left V 2 bases short and J 0 bases short, with 12 bases between. The CDR3 spans 15 residues. CDR3 protein: CSARYGTSSTDTQYF. CDR3 bases: TGCAGTGCTAGATACGGGACTTCTAGCACAGATACGCAGTATTTT.

This clonotype was recorded at least ten times. The V and J genes are TRBV7-2 and TRBJ2-3, with D possibly TRBD1 on 6 matching bases. Germline CDR1 reads SGHTA; CDR2 reads FQGNSA. This CDR3 is built from 16 residues. The V end was cut by 5 bases, the J end by 0 bases, with 15 bases between. In nucleotides, the CDR3 is TGTGCCAGCAGCGAATCCGGGACAAGCAGCACAGATACGCAGTATTTT. Translating it yields CASSESGTSSTDTQYF.

The V call is TRBV12-3 or TRBV12-4, the J call TRBJ2-6, with unresolved D. The ends were cut back, 3 bases at V and 0 bases at J, with 6 bases in the middle. The CDR3 spans 15 residues. CDR3 sequence: CASSFFTSGANVLTF. CDR3 DNA: TGTGCCAGCAGTTTTTTTACCTCTGGGGCCAACGTCCTGACTTTC.

This clonotype came up a few times. The chain is built from TRBV20-1 and TRBJ2-3; no firm D call. Trimming took 1 base from V and 0 from J, leaving 20 bases between them. The length of the CDR3 is 18 residues. From germline, CDR1 is DFQATT and CDR2 SNEGSKA (reference sequence). The CDR3 coding sequence is TGCAGTGCTAGAGGAATTTTTAGGGCGGAAACTAGCACAGATACGCAGTATTTT. Translated: CSARGIFRAETSTDTQYF.

The chain is built from TRBV6-1 and TRBJ1-1; D not certain. Germline CDR1 reads MNHNS; CDR2 reads SASEGT. V shed 6 bases and J shed 1 base, with 12 bases lying between them. The CDR3 is 14 amino acids. DNA for the CDR3: TGTGCCAGCAGGACGGACGTTTGGAACACTGAAGCTTTCTTT. Its translation is CASRTDVWNTEAFF.

This clonotype was detected ten times or more. J is TRBJ2-3 and V is TRBV14; D call uncertain. V lost 11 bases, J lost 4 bases, and 22 bases lay in between. The CDR3 runs to 15 residues. CDR1 and CDR2 from the germline V gene are SGHDN and FVKESK. The CDR3 region has the DNA TGTGCCTCCAGCGAAGGGCTGGCTGTTTCAGATACGCAGTATTTT. It translates to CASSEGLAVSDTQYF.

This clonotype showed up just a few times. The genes are TRBV20-1 and TRBJ1-6; D gene uncertain. Germline CDR1 DFQATT, CDR2 SNEGSKA (reference sequence). CDR3 length: 12 amino acids. With 2 bases removed from V and 10 bases from J, the gap between germline ends came to 9 bases. The CDR3 nucleotides read TGCAGTGCTAGAAATATGAAGTCACCCCTCCACTTT. This encodes CSARNMKSPLHF.

V gene TRBV19 combines with J gene TRBJ2-3; 9 bases match TRBD2. The length of the CDR3 is 15 residues. With 4 bases clipped from V and 6 bases from J, the junction kept 8 bases outside the gene matches. Per germline, CDR1 LNHDA and CDR2 SQIVND (reference sequence). CDR3 nucleotides: TGTGCCAGTAGTAATCTAGCGGGAAGTTCGGATACGCAGTATTTT. Amino acid sequence: CASSNLAGSSDTQYF.

DNA of the CDR3: TGTGCCAGCCGGCGGGACCGCCCGTCTGGGGCCAACGTCCTGACTTTC. It is translated as CASRRDRPSGANVLTF. The chain uses TRBV6-1 and TRBJ2-6, with D tentatively TRBD2 (6 bases). The CDR3 totals 16 residues. Germline V lookup: CDR1 MNHNS, CDR2 SASEGT. Trimming removed 8 bases from V and 1 base from J, with 15 bases in between.

Details on this clonotype: A much larger clone is a single base away; this may be a read error. This chain connects TRBV5-5 to TRBJ1-2; D unresolved. Trimming removed 2 bases at V and 9 bases at J, with 14 bases between. Per the germline V gene, CDR1 is SGHKS and CDR2 is YYEKEE (reference sequence). This CDR3 region has 13 residues. CDR3 DNA: TGTGCCAGCAGCTTCTCCCCAGCGGGAAGCTACACCTTC. Translating gives CASSFSPAGSYTF.

The rearrangement links TRBV20-1 to TRBJ2-7; D may be TRBD1 or TRBD2 (5 bases each). The CDR3 spans 15 residues. The V end was cut by 3 bases, the J end by 5 bases, with 20 bases between. Germline V CDR1 and CDR2: DFQATT, SNEGSKA (reference sequence). The CDR3 spells CSASRGGPSSDEQYF. CDR3 nucleotides: TGCAGTGCTAGCCGGGGCGGGCCTTCATCGGACGAGCAGTACTTC.

The chain links TRBV9 to TRBJ2-6; no reliable D call. Trimming removed 4 bases from V and 0 bases from J, with 5 bases in between. Looked up from germline, CDR1 is SGDLS and CDR2 is YYNGEE. This CDR3 is 14 amino acids long. CDR3 DNA sequence: TGTGCCAGCAGCACCTACTCTGGGGCCAACGTCCTGACTTTC. It is translated as CASSTYSGANVLTF.

This clonotype appeared a few times. The chain combines TRBV12-3 or TRBV12-4 with TRBJ2-5; D might be TRBD1 (5 bases). The ends were cut back, 1 base at V and 9 bases at J, with 6 bases in the middle. The length of the CDR3 is 11 residues. This CDR3 reads CASSLEGAQYF. The CDR3 DNA sequence: TGTGCCAGCAGTTTAGAAGGGGCCCAGTACTTC.

V and J are TRBV5-5 and TRBJ2-3, with 12 nucleotides matching TRBD2. The CDR3 totals 15 residues. Germline trimming cut 3 bases from V and 2 bases from J; bases unmatched to any gene: 1. Germline V gene lookup returns CDR1 SGHKS and CDR2 YYEKEE (reference sequence). CDR3 bases: TGTGCCAGCAGCTGGACTAGCGGGATCACAGATACGCAGTATTTT. Translation gives CASSWTSGITDTQYF. Based on the CDR3 plus reference TRBV5-5 and TRBJ2-3, the full variable domain is DAGVTQSPTHLIKTRGQQVTLRCSPISGHKSVSWYQQVLGQGPQFIFQYYEKEERGRGNFPDRFSARQFPNYSSELNVNALLLGDSALYLCASSWTSGITDTQYFGPGTRLTVL.

This clonotype was seen at least ten times. V is TRBV2 and J is TRBJ1-5; 8 bases match TRBD1. Germline V gives CDR1 SNHLY, CDR2 FYNNEI. The CDR3 is 14 residues long. Trimming at V came to 7 bases and at J to 11 bases, leaving 13 bases not matched to a gene. The DNA for the CDR3 is TGTGCCAGCACCCCTATGACAGGGGTCTCGGCCCAGCATTTT. This sequence encodes CASTPMTGVSAQHF.

The chain carries TRBV12-3 or TRBV12-4 and TRBJ2-5; 7 bases map to TRBD2. J lost 5 bases, V lost 0 bases, and 9 bases had no gene match. This CDR3 has 16 residues. CDR3 region: CASSLARGGSGETQYF. The CDR3 bases are TGTGCCAGCAGTTTAGCGCGGGGCGGGAGCGGCGAGACCCAGTACTTC.

This clonotype was observed many times. The chain uses TRBV7-2 and TRBJ1-2; D perhaps matches TRBD1 (6 bases). V was shortened by 1 base and J by 2 bases, with 11 bases between the two germline ends. This CDR3 region has 15 residues. Germline values: CDR1 SGHTA, CDR2 FQGNSA. The CDR3 loop reads CASSLEAGENYGYTF. DNA for the CDR3: TGTGCCAGCAGCTTAGAGGCAGGGGAGAACTATGGCTACACCTTC.

The chain recombines TRBV5-1 with TRBJ2-1; 11 nucleotides line up with TRBD2. Germline V gene data show CDR1 as SGHRS and CDR2 as YFSETQ. CDR3 length: 16 amino acids. J lost 6 bases, V lost 0 bases, and 5 bases had no gene match. The CDR3 coding sequence is TGCGCCAGCAGCTTGGCCGCAGGGACTAGCGGCAATGAGCAGTTCTTC. This encodes CASSLAAGTSGNEQFF.

Only a few counts were recorded for this clonotype. This sequence joins TRBV5-1 and TRBJ2-7; 7 positions agree with TRBD2. Germline-derived CDR1 and CDR2 are SGHRS and YFSETQ. This CDR3 spans 15 amino acids. V gave up 0 bases and J gave up 5 bases; unmatched junction bases: 8. The CDR3 DNA is TGCGCCAGCAGCTTGGGGGCTAGCGGTGGGAACGAGCAGTACTTC. As protein: CASSLGASGGNEQYF. The whole variable domain, remainder taken from reference TRBV5-1 and TRBJ2-7, is KAGVTQTPRYLIKTRGQQVTLSCSPISGHRSVSWYQQTPGQGLQFLFEYFSETQRNKGNFPGRFSGRQFSNSRSEMNVSTLELGDSALYLCASSLGASGGNEQYFGPGTRLTVT.

This clonotype was counted many times. The V gene is TRBV12-3 or TRBV12-4, the J gene TRBJ2-3; 10 nucleotides match TRBD2. The CDR3 is made up of 15 amino acids. V lost 5 bases, J lost 5 bases, and 7 bases stayed unmatched. CDR3 sequence: CASSPSGRLGDTQYF. In DNA, the CDR3 is TGTGCCAGCAGTCCTAGCGGGAGATTAGGAGATACGCAGTATTTT.

The chain joins TRBV6-2 or TRBV6-3 to TRBJ1-2; D unclear. V shed 7 bases and J shed 7 bases, with 10 bases lying between them. Germline V gives CDR1 MNHEY, CDR2 SVGEGT. The CDR3 sequence is 11 residues long. CDR3 sequence (DNA): TGTGCCAGCACTCACGCTGGTGGCTACACCTTC. It is translated as CASTHAGGYTF.

This clonotype was counted many times. The chain uses TRBV27 and TRBJ2-7; 8 positions match TRBD2. Unmatched junction bases numbered 5, after V lost 3 bases and J lost 4 bases. Per germline, CDR1 MNHEY and CDR2 SMNVEV (reference sequence). The CDR3 loop spans 14 amino acids. The CDR3 loop reads CASSFRGGGYEQYF. In DNA, the CDR3 is TGTGCCAGCAGTTTCAGGGGCGGGGGGTACGAGCAGTACTTC.

The chain has TRBV12-3 or TRBV12-4 and TRBJ2-1; TRBD1 aligns across 10 bases. V gave up 5 bases and J gave up 7 bases; unmatched junction bases: 8. CDR3 size: 15 residues. The CDR3 region has the DNA TGTGCCAGCAGTACTCCGGGACAGGGGCGGAATGAGCAGTTCTTC. It specifies CASSTPGQGRNEQFF.

This rearrangement joins TRBV11-2 to TRBJ2-1, with TRBD2 matching 10 bases. Unmatched junction bases numbered 5, after V lost 5 bases and J lost 4 bases. CDR3 length: 15 residues. Germline loops: CDR1 SGHAT, CDR2 FQNNGV. This CDR3 reads CASSNGLAVYNEQFF. CDR3 DNA sequence: TGTGCCAGCAGCAATGGACTAGCGGTATACAATGAGCAGTTCTTC.

The chain uses TRBV20-1 and TRBJ2-7, with D perhaps TRBD2 (5 bases). The CDR3 runs to 12 residues. Germline V gene lookup returns CDR1 DFQATT and CDR2 SNEGSKA (reference sequence). V lost 4 bases and J 1 base, leaving 8 bases between the germline ends. CDR3 bases: TGCAGTGCTACCGGGATGTCCTACGAGCAGTACTTC. The encoded protein is CSATGMSYEQYF.

The J gene is TRBJ2-1, the V gene TRBV5-1; TRBD1 matches at 9 bases. This CDR3 comprises 14 residues. The germline V gene encodes CDR1 SGHRS and CDR2 YFSETQ. The junction had 2 bases not matched to a gene; V was cut back by 2 bases and J by 5 bases. The CDR3 nucleotides are TGCGCCAGCAGCTTCGGACAGGGGAACAATGAGCAGTTCTTC. Its protein product is CASSFGQGNNEQFF.

This clonotype was seen many times. The rearrangement uses TRBV5-6 and TRBJ2-5, with TRBD2 matching 12 bases. The CDR3 runs to 14 residues. V shed 1 base, J shed 5 bases, and the junction held 0 bases outside the gene matches. Per germline, CDR1 SGHDT and CDR2 YYEEEE. In nucleotides, the CDR3 is TGTGCCAGCAGCTTGCTAGCGGGAGGGGAGACCCAGTACTTC. Residues: CASSLLAGGETQYF.